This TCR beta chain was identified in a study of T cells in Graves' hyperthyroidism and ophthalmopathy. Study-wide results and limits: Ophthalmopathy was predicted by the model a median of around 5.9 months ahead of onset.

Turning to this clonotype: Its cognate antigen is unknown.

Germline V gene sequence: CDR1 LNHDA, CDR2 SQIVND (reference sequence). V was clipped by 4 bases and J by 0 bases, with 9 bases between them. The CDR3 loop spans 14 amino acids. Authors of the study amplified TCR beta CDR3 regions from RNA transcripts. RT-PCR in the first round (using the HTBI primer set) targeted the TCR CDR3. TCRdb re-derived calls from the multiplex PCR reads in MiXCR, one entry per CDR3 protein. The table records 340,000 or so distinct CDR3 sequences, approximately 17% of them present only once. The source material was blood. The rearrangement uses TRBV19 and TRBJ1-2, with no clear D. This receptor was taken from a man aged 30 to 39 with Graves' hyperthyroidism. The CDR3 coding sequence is TGTGCCAGTAGTAGGAGGCCTTCTAACTATGGCTACACCTTC. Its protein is CASSRRPSNYGYTF.